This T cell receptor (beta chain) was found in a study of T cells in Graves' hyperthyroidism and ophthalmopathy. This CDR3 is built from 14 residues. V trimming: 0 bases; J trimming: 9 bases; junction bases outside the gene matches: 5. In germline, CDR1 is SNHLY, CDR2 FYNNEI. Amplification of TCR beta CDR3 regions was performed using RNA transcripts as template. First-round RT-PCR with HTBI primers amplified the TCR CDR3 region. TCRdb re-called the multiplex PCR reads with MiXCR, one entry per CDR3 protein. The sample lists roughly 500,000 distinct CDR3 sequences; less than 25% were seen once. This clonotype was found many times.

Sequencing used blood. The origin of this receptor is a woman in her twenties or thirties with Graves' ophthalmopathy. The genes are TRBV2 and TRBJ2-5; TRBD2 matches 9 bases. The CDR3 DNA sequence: TGTGCCAGCAGTGAAGCATTGGCGGGGGGGGCCCAGTACTTC. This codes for CASSEALAGGAQYF.